Below, 4 T cell receptor beta chains from the same sample are listed, as sequenced in a study of OX40 agonist ivuxolimab in advanced cancers. Repertoires were generated with immunoSEQ multiplex PCR, while TCRdb's copy carries only in-frame clones and drops some. The sample includes some 26,000 clones, around 81% seen only once; the top ten take around a quarter. The sequences come from CD4+ or CD8+ T cells sorted from blood, collected in a trial of the OX40 agonist ivuxolimab. The receptors derive from an adult with an advanced solid tumor such as melanoma, head and neck, liver or kidney cancer.

The V gene is TRBV6-1, the J gene TRBJ1-6; no definite D call. Germline-derived CDR1 and CDR2 are MNHNS and SASEGT. CDR3 length equals 18 residues. With 2 bases removed from V and 0 bases from J, the gap between germline ends came to 14 bases. The CDR3 loop is CASSEMTVHLSYNSPLHF. CDR3 DNA sequence: TGTGCCAGCAGTGAAATGACTGTTCACCTCTCCTATAATTCACCCCTCCACTTT.

This chain connects TRBV7-8 to TRBJ2-3; D not resolved. From germline, CDR1 is SGHVS and CDR2 FQNEAQ. This CDR3 is 12 amino acids long. V was cut by 5 bases and J by 1 base, with 4 bases left in between. The CDR3 loop reads CASSPRTDTQYF. The CDR3 bases are TGTGCCAGCAGCCCTCGCACAGATACGCAGTATTTT.

CDR3 nucleotides: TGTGCCAGCAGTTTAAAAGCGGGGCCGTTCACAGATACGCAGTATTTT. It codes for CASSLKAGPFTDTQYF. The gene calls are TRBV27 and TRBJ2-3; 7 bases line up with TRBD2. The germline CDR1 and CDR2 sequences are MNHEY and SMNVEV (reference sequence). This CDR3 comprises 16 residues. J gave up 2 bases and V 2 bases, and 7 bases lay outside the gene matches.

This clone was counted between two and nine times. CDR3 protein: CASSPAYEQYF. CDR3 coding DNA: TGTGCCAGCAGCCCAGCTTACGAGCAGTACTTC. The chain has TRBV7-9 and TRBJ2-7; D is unclear. Looked up from germline, CDR1 is SEHNR and CDR2 is FQNEAQ (reference sequence). V was cut by 5 bases and J by 4 bases, with 6 bases left in between. The CDR3 totals 11 residues.